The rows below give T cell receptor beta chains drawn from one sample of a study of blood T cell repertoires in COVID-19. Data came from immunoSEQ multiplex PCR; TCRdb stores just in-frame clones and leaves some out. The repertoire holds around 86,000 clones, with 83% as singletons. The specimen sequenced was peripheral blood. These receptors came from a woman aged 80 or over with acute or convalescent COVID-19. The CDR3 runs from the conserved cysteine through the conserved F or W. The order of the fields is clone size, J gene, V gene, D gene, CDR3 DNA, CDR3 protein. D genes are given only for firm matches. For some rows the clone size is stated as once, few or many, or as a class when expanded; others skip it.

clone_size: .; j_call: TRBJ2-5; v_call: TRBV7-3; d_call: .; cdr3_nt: TGTGCCAGCAGCTACGGAGTAGGAGAGACCCAGTACTTC; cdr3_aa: CASSYGVGETQYF
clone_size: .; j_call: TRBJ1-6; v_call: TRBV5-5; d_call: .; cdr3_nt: TGTGCCAGCAGCTTGGAGTGGACAACTTCTTCACCCCTCCACTTT; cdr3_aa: CASSLEWTTSSPLHF
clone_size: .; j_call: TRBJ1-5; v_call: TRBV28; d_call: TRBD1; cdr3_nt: TGTGCCAGCAGGGGGACAGGGAGTCAGCCCCAGCATTTT; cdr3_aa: CASRGTGSQPQHF
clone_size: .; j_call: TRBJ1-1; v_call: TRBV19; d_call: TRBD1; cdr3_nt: TGTGCCAGTACCTCATCCGGGACAGTTCTTACTGAAGCTTTCTTT; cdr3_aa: CASTSSGTVLTEAFF
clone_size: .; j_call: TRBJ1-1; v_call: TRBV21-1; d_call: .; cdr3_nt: TGTGCCAGCAGCAAAGACCGGGACAGGGGCTTGAACACTGAAGCTTTCTTT; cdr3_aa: CASSKDRDRGLNTEAFF
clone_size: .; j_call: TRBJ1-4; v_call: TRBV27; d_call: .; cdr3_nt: TGTGCCAGCAGTTTATCCGTGACAAGGAATGAAAAACTGTTTTTT; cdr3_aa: CASSLSVTRNEKLFF
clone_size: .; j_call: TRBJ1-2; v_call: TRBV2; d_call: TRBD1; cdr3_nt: TGTGCCAGCAGTAGATGGACAGGGGGCAATGGCTACACCTTC; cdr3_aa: CASSRWTGGNGYTF
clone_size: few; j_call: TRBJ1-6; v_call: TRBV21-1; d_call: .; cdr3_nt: TGTGCCAGCAGCAAACGAGGGATCAACTCCTATAATTCACCCCTCCACTTT; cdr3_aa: CASSKRGINSYNSPLHF
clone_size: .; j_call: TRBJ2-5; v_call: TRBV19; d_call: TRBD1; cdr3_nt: TGTGCCAGTAGTTATAACGAGGGGGCAGAGACCCAGTACTTC; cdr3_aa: CASSYNEGAETQYF
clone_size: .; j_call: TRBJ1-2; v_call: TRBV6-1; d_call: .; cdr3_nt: TGTGCCAGCAGTGAGGCGGCGGTCTATGGCTACACCTTC; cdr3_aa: CASSEAAVYGYTF
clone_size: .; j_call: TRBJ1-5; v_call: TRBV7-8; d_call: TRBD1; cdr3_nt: TGTGCCAGCACACCCGGGACAGGGGGCGATCAGCCCCAGCATTTT; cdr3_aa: CASTPGTGGDQPQHF
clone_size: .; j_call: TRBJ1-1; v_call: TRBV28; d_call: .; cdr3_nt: TGTGCCAGCAGTTCCGGGGGGCAGGGCACTGAAGCTTTCTTT; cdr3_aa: CASSSGGQGTEAFF
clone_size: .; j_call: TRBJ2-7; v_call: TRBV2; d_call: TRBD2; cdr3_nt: TGTGCCAGCGTGCCGGGGACTAGCTCCTACGAGCAGTACTTC; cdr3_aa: CASVPGTSSYEQYF
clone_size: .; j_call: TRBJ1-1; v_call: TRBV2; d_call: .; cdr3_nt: TGTGCCAGCAGTGCCACAAACTACCCCGGCAGAAGTGAAGCTTTCTTT; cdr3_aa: CASSATNYPGRSEAFF
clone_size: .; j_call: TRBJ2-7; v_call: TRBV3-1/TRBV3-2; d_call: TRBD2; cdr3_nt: TGTGCCAGCAGCCAAGACGGCGGGAGAACGAGGGAGCAGTACTTC; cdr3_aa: CASSQDGGRTREQYF
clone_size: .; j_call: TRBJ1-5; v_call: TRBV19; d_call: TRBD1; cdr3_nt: TGTGCCAGTAGTATGGACAGGGGGGGCAATCAGCCCCAGCATTTT; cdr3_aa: CASSMDRGGNQPQHF
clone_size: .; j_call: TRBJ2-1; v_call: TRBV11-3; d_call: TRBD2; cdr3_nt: TGTGCCAGCAGCTTGACTAGCGGAGGCATCGTTAATGAGCAGTTCTTC; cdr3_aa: CASSLTSGGIVNEQFF
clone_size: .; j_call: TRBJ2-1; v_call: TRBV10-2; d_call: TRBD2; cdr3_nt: TGCGCCAGCGCCTGGACTAGCGCACACAATGAGCAGTTCTTC; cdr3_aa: CASAWTSAHNEQFF
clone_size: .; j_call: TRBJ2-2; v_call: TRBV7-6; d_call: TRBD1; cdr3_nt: TGTGCCAGCAGCCTCAGGGGGCGCGGGAACGGGGAGCTGTTTTTT; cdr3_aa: CASSLRGRGNGELFF
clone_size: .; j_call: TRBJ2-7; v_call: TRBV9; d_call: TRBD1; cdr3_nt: TGTGCCAGCTCCTACCACGACAGGGAAGACGAGCAGTACTTC; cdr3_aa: CASSYHDREDEQYF
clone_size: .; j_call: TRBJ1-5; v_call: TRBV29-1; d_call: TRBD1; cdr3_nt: TGCAGCGTTGGACAGGGCGTTAATCAGCCCCAGCATTTT; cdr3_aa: CSVGQGVNQPQHF
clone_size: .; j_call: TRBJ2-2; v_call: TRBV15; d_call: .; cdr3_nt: TGTGCCACCAGCAGGTCAGGGGGGTCCGGGGAGCTGTTTTTT; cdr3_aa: CATSRSGGSGELFF
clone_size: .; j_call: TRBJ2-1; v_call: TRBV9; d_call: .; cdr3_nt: TGTGCCAGCAGCGTAGGGAGGTGGGCGGGCTCCTACAATGAGCAGTTCTTC; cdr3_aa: CASSVGRWAGSYNEQFF
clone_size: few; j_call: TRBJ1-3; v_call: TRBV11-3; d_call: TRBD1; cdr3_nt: TGTGCCAGCAGTACAGGGGGTGGTGGAAACACCATATATTTT; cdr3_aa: CASSTGGGGNTIYF
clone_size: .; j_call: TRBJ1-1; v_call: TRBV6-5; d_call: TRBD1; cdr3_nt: TGTGCCAGCAGTAGCCAGGGACAGGGAGGCACTGAAGCTTTCTTT; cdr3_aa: CASSSQGQGGTEAFF
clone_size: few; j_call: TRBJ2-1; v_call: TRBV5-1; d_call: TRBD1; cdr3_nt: TGCGCCAGCAGCTTGGCCGGGGACAGGGATTGGGCACCTCAGTTCTTC; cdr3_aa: CASSLAGDRDWAPQFF
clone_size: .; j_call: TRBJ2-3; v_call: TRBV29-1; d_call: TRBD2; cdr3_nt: TGCAGCGTGGTAGGGACTAGCGGCTCCACAGATACGCAGTATTTT; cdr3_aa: CSVVGTSGSTDTQYF
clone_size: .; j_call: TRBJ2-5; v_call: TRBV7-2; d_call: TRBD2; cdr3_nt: TGTGCCAGCAGCGCACTAGCGGGATTACAAGAGACCCAGTACTTC; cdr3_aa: CASSALAGLQETQYF
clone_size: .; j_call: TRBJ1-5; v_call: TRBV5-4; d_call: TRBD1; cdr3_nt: TGTGCCAGCAGCCCGGGACAGGGGGTCGGTCAGCCCCAGCATTTT; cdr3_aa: CASSPGQGVGQPQHF
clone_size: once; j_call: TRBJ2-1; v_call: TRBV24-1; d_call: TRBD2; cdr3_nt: TGTGCCACCAGGGCTAGCGGGGTGAATGAGCAGTTCTTC; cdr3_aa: CATRASGVNEQFF
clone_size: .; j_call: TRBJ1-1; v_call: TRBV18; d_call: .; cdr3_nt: TGTGCCAGCTCACTCGACACGCCGAACACTGAAGCTTTCTTT; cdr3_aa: CASSLDTPNTEAFF
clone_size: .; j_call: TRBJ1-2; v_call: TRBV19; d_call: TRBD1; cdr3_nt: TGTGCCAGTAGCCATGGACAGGAGAACTATGGCTACACCTTC; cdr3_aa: CASSHGQENYGYTF
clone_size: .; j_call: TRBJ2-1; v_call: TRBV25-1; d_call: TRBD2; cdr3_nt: TGTGCCAGCAGTGAATTCTTGAGCGGGAGTGTGGATGAGCAGTTCTTC; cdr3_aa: CASSEFLSGSVDEQFF
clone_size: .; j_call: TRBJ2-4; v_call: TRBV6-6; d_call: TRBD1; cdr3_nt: TGTGCCAGCAGTTACCACGACAGGGAAAACATTCAGTACTTC; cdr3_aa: CASSYHDRENIQYF
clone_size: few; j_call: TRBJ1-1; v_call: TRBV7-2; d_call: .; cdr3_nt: TGTGCCAGCAGCTTAGCGGCCCGTCAGAACACTGAAGCTTTCTTT; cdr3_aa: CASSLAARQNTEAFF
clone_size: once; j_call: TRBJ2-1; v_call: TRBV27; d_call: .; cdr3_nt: TGTGCCAGCAGTCCCGTTGGGGGAGGATCCTACAATGAGCAGTTCTTC; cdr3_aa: CASSPVGGGSYNEQFF
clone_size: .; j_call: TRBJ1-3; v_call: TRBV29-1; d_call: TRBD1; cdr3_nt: TGCAGCGTTTTAACAGGGGCTGGAAACACCATATATTTT; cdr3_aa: CSVLTGAGNTIYF